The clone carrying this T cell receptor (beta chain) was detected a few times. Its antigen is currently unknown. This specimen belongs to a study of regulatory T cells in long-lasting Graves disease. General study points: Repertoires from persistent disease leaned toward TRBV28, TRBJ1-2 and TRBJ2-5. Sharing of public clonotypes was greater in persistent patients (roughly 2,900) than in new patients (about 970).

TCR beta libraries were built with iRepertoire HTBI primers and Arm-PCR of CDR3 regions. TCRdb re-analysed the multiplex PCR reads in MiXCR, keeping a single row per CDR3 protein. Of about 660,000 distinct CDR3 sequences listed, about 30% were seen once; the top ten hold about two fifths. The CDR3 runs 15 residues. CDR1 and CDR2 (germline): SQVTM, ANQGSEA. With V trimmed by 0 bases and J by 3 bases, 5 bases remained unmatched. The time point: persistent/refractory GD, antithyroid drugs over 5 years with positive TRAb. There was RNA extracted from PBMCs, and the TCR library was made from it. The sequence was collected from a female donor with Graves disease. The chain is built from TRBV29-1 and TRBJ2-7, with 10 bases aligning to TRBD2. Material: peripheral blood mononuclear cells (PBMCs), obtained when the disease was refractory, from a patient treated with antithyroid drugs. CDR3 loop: CSVEEVSSGGYEQYF. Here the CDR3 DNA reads TGCAGCGTTGAAGAAGTCTCTAGCGGGGGCTACGAGCAGTACTTC.